This TCR beta chain was recovered during a study of blood T cell repertoires in COVID-19. Looking at the study overall: Specimens from acute and convalescent COVID-19 originated in the United States, Italy and Spain. PBMCs, B-cell-depleted T cells, or T cells were the source of the cDNA or gDNA that made up the material.

Germline assignment: CDR1 SGHRS and CDR2 YFSETQ. CDR3 size: 17 residues. V was pared by 4 bases and J by 3 bases, with 12 bases of the junction left unmatched. Original methodology: Reference gene primer amplification yielded estimated nucleated cell counts. Sequenced by immunoSEQ multiplex PCR; TCRdb stores in-frame clones only, minus some. The V and J calls and clone size come from that table; D and trimming were worked out from the DNA. Among fewer than 200,000 clones listed, around nine tenths were seen once. This rearrangement joins TRBV5-1 to TRBJ2-7; TRBD1 aligns across 11 bases. Sequencing was done on a sample of peripheral blood. The origin of this receptor is a man in his fifties or sixties with active or convalescent COVID-19. The CDR3 DNA is TGCGCCAGCAGCCCCTCTGGTTGGGACAGGGGGTTCTACGAGCAGTACTTC. Translated: CASSPSGWDRGFYEQYF. The whole variable domain, remainder taken from reference TRBV5-1 and TRBJ2-7, is KAGVTQTPRYLIKTRGQQVTLSCSPISGHRSVSWYQQTPGQGLQFLFEYFSETQRNKGNFPGRFSGRQFSNSRSEMNVSTLELGDSALYLCASSPSGWDRGFYEQYFGPGTRLTVT.